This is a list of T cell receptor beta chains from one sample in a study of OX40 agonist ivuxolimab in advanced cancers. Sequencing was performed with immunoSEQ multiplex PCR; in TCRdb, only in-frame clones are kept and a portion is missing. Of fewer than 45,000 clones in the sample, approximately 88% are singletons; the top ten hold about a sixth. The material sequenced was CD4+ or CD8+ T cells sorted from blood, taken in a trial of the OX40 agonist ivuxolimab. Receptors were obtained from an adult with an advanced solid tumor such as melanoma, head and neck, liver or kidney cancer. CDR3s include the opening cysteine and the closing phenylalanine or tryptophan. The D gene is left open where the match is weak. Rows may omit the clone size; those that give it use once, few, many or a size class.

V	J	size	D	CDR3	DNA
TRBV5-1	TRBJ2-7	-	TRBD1	CASQLQDRVGDEQYF	TGCGCCAGCCAGCTTCAGGACAGGGTAGGGGACGAGCAGTACTTC
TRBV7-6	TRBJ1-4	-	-	CASTKATGFEKLFF	TGTGCCAGCACCAAGGCTACAGGTTTTGAAAAACTGTTTTTT
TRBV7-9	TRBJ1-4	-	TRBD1	CASSSTGDDEKLFF	TGTGCCAGCAGCTCGACAGGGGATGATGAAAAACTGTTTTTT
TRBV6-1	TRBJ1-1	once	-	CASKIRVVGVEAFF	TGTGCCAGCAAGATCAGGGTCGTGGGAGTTGAAGCTTTCTTT
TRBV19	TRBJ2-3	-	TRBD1	CASTPDRGTADTQYF	TGTGCCAGTACCCCGGACAGGGGGACGGCAGATACGCAGTATTTT
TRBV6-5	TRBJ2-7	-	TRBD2	CASSAGGEQYF	TGTGCCAGCAGTGCCGGGGGGGAGCAGTACTTC
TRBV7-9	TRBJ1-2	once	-	CASRGLGGINYGYTF	TGTGCCAGCAGGGGCTTGGGCGGGATAAACTATGGCTACACCTTC
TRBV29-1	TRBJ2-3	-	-	CSGGRVADTQYF	TGCAGCGGCGGAAGGGTAGCAGATACGCAGTATTTT
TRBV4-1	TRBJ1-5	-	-	CASSQEAFPRRDSNQPQHF	TGCGCCAGCAGCCAAGAGGCTTTCCCCCGTCGGGATAGCAATCAGCCCCAGCATTTT
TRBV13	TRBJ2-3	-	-	CASSLGRGLDTQYF	TGTGCCAGCAGCTTGGGACGGGGTTTGGATACGCAGTATTTT
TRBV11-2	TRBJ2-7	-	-	CASSRNTRIPVHEQYF	TGTGCCAGCAGCCGAAATACGCGGATCCCGGTTCACGAGCAGTACTTC
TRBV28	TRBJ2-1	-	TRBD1	CASSFLGTGGYNEQFF	TGTGCCAGCAGTTTTCTTGGGACAGGGGGCTACAATGAGCAGTTCTTC
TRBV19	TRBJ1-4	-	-	CASSIIGNEKLFF	TGTGCCAGTAGTATAATCGGTAATGAAAAACTGTTTTTT
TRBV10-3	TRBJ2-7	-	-	CATSDRSYEQYF	TGTGCCACCTCAGACAGATCCTACGAGCAGTACTTC
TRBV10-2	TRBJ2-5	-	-	CASTGNRYQETQYF	TGCGCCAGCACTGGAAACCGGTACCAAGAGACCCAGTACTTC
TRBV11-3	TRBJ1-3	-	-	CASSSGPRLLANTIYF	TGTGCCAGCAGCTCAGGCCCCCGGCTTCTCGCGAACACCATATATTTT
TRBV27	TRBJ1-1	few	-	CASRDLANTEAFF	TGTGCCAGCAGAGACTTAGCGAACACTGAAGCTTTCTTT
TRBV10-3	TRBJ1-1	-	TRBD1	CAISEPTGKTEAFF	TGTGCCATCAGTGAGCCGACAGGGAAGACTGAAGCTTTCTTT
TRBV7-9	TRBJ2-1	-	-	CASSVGGNEQFF	TGTGCCAGCAGTGTAGGGGGGAATGAGCAGTTCTTC
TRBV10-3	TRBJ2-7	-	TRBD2	CAISDPGGSSYEQYF	TGTGCCATCAGTGATCCGGGCGGGAGCTCCTACGAGCAGTACTTC
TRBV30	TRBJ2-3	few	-	CAWSVPGTDTQYF	TGTGCCTGGAGTGTACCCGGCACAGATACGCAGTATTTT
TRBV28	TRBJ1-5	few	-	CASSYGQTNQPQHF	TGTGCCAGCAGCTATGGACAGACCAATCAGCCCCAGCATTTT
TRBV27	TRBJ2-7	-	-	CASSLSREQYF	TGTGCCAGCAGTTTATCGAGGGAGCAGTACTTC
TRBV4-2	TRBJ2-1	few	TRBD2	CASSQGLAEIYNEQFF	TGTGCCAGCAGCCAAGGGCTAGCGGAAATCTACAATGAGCAGTTCTTC
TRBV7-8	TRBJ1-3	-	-	CASSFDVPPGNTIYF	TGTGCCAGCAGCTTCGACGTACCCCCTGGAAACACCATATATTTT
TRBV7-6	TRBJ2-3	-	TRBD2	CASSLIAGEGTDTQYF	TGTGCCAGCAGCCTGATAGCGGGAGAGGGGACAGATACGCAGTATTTT
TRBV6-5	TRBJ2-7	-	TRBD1	CASSFTGTGRLEQYF	TGTGCCAGCAGTTTTACCGGGACAGGGCGTCTCGAGCAGTACTTC
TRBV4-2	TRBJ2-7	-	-	CASSQGGPGHEQYF	TGTGCCAGCAGCCAAGGGGGCCCAGGCCACGAGCAGTACTTC
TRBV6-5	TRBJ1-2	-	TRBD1	CASSHRGYGYTF	TGTGCCAGCAGTCACAGGGGGTATGGCTACACCTTC
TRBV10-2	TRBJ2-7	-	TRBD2	CASSESRAGGYEQYF	TGCGCCAGCAGTGAGTCGAGAGCGGGGGGCTACGAGCAGTACTTC
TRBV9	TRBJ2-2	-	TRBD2	CASSVVSGRTGELFF	TGTGCCAGCAGCGTAGTAAGCGGGAGGACCGGGGAGCTGTTTTTT
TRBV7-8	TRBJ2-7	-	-	CASSSWSDEQYF	TGTGCCAGCAGCTCCTGGTCTGACGAGCAGTACTTC
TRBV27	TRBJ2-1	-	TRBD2	CASRLRTSTYNEQFF	TGTGCCAGCAGGCTCCGGACTAGCACCTACAATGAGCAGTTCTTC
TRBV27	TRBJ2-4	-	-	CASSLGGVAKNIQYF	TGTGCCAGCAGTTTAGGAGGGGTAGCCAAAAACATTCAGTACTTC
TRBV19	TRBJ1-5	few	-	CASSEMAVKHF	TGTGCCAGTAGTGAGATGGCAGTAAAGCATTTT
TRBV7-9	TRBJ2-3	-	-	CASSLIASTDTQYF	TGTGCCAGCAGCTTAATTGCTAGCACAGATACGCAGTATTTT
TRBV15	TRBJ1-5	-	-	CATSRGGEKQPQHF	TGTGCCACCAGCAGAGGGGGCGAAAAACAGCCCCAGCATTTT
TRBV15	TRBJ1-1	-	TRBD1	CATSRGDLGQGVLLVGVTEAFF	TGTGCCACCAGCAGAGGAGATTTGGGACAGGGAGTATTACTGGTAGGGGTCACTGAAGCTTTCTTT
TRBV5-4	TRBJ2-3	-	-	CASSWEYTDTQYF	TGTGCCAGCAGCTGGGAGTACACAGATACGCAGTATTTT
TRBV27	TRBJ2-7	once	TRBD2	CASSFLWGGGEQYF	TGTGCCAGCAGTTTTTTGTGGGGGGGAGGAGAGCAGTACTTC
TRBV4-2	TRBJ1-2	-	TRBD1	CASSQGIIDRVDGYTF	TGTGCCAGCAGCCAGGGTATAATCGACAGGGTGGATGGCTACACCTTC
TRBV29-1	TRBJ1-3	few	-	CSVLPDTGNTIYF	TGCAGCGTCCTACCCGACACCGGAAACACCATATATTTT
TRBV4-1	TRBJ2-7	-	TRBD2	CASSQAGLGAGASEQYF	TGCGCCAGCAGCCAAGCGGGGCTGGGAGCGGGAGCTTCCGAGCAGTACTTC
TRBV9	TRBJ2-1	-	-	CASSQDGSSYNEQFF	TGTGCCAGCAGCCAAGACGGGAGCTCCTACAATGAGCAGTTCTTC
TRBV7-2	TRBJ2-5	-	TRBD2	CASSSTSGVQETQYF	TGTGCCAGCAGCTCAACCAGCGGGGTCCAAGAGACCCAGTACTTC
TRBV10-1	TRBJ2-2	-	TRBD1	CASSAQTGAQSFAGELFF	TGCGCCAGCAGTGCTCAGACAGGGGCCCAAAGCTTTGCCGGGGAGCTGTTTTTT
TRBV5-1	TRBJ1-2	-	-	CASSLVEGPLGNYGYTF	TGCGCCAGCAGCTTGGTGGAGGGCCCCCTGGGTAACTATGGCTACACCTTC
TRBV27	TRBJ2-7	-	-	CASSLSGSYEQYF	TGTGCCAGCAGTTTATCGGGGTCCTACGAGCAGTACTTC
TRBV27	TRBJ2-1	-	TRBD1	CASSSRQGGNEQFF	TGTGCCAGCAGTTCCCGACAGGGCGGGAATGAGCAGTTCTTC